The clone carrying this TCR beta chain showed up just a few times. Its antigen is unknown. This sample is drawn from a study of OX40 agonist ivuxolimab in advanced cancers. Study information: Dose-escalation cases comprised hepatocellular carcinoma, melanoma, renal cell or head and neck cancer. Overall study results and limits: Among T cells, CD8+ cells averaged more expanded clones than CD4+ cells.

Data came from immunoSEQ multiplex PCR; TCRdb stores just in-frame clones and leaves some out. The data hold 55,000 to 80,000 clones, with around 79% observed a single time. Material: CD4+ or CD8+ T cells sorted from blood, obtained in a trial of the OX40 agonist ivuxolimab. The source is an adult with an advanced solid tumor such as melanoma, head and neck, liver or kidney cancer.

Written as DNA, the CDR3 is TGTGCCAGCTCAGCCCCCCTTACAGAAAAACTGTTTTTT. Protein sequence: CASSAPLTEKLFF. V gene TRBV18 combines with J gene TRBJ1-4; D unresolved. The V end lost 5 bases, the J end lost 8 bases, and 12 bases lay between the germline ends. CDR3 length equals 13 residues. Looked up from germline, CDR1 is KGHSH and CDR2 is LQKENI.